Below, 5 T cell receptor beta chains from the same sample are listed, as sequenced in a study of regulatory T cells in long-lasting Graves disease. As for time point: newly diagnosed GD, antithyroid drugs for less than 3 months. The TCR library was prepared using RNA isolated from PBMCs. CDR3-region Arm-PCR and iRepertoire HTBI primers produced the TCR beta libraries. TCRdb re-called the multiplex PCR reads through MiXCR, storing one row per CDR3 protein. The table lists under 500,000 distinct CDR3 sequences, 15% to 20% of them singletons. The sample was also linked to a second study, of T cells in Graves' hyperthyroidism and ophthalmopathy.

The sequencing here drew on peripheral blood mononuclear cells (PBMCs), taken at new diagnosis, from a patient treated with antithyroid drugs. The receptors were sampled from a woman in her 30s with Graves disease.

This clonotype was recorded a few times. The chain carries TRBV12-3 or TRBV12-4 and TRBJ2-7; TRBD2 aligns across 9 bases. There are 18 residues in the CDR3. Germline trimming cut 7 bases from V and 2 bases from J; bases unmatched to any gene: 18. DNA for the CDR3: TGTGCCAGCACCTCGGGGGTCTTTAGCGGGAGAGCCCCCTACGAGCAGTACTTC. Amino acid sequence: CASTSGVFSGRAPYEQYF.

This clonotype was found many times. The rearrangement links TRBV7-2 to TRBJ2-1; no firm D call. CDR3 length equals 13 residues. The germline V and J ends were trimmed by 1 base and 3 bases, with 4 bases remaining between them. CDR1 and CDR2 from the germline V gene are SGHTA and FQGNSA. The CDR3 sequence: CASSLGLYNEQFF. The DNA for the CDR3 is TGTGCCAGCAGCTTAGGACTCTACAATGAGCAGTTCTTC.

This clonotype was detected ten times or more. The chain's CDR3 is CASSSSWRENTGELFF. In nucleotides, the CDR3 is TGTGCCAGCAGCTCATCTTGGCGGGAGAACACCGGGGAGCTGTTTTTT. The chain employs TRBV13 and TRBJ2-2, with D possibly being TRBD2 (6 bases). V gave up 4 bases and J gave up 1 base, with 13 bases separating them. CDR3 size: 16 residues. Germline loops: CDR1 PRHDT, CDR2 FYEKMQ (reference sequence).

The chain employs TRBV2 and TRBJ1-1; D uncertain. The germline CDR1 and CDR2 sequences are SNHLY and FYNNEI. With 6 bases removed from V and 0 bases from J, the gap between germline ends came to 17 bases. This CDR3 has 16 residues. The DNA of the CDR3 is TGTGCCAGCAGCGCCCAAATCGCGGCCATGAACACTGAAGCTTTCTTT. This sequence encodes CASSAQIAAMNTEAFF.

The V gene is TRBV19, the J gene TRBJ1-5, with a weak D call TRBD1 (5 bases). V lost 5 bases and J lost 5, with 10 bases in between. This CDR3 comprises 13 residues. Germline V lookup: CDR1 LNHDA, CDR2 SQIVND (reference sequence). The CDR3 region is CASSAGTDQPQHF. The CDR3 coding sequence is TGTGCCAGTAGTGCTGGGACCGATCAGCCCCAGCATTTT.